This T cell receptor (beta chain) was identified during a study of T cell responses to AZD1222 COVID-19 vaccine. Whole-study results and caveats: Across the whole spike, CD4 TCRs peaked at regions 160-218 and 743-854. The donor cohort was predominantly white British with a female majority, and clonal diversity may have been underestimated.

Looked up from germline, CDR1 is MRHNA and CDR2 is SNTAGT. The V end was cut by 10 bases, the J end by 3 bases, with 13 bases between. The CDR3 has 13 amino acids. Assay used: immunoSEQ multiplex PCR; TCRdb lists only in-frame clones, some missing. The data contain approximately 100,000 clones, 80% to 90% of them singletons. Comment on this clone: Its antigen is still unknown.

This receptor was identified in an adult in good health. Here the sequenced sample was peripheral blood, taken on day 0 of AZD1222 vaccination. This chain uses TRBV6-4 with TRBJ2-1, with D maybe TRBD1 (6 bases). DNA for the CDR3: TGTGCCAAGTTCGGGACACACTACAATGAGCAGTTCTTC. This gives the protein CAKFGTHYNEQFF.